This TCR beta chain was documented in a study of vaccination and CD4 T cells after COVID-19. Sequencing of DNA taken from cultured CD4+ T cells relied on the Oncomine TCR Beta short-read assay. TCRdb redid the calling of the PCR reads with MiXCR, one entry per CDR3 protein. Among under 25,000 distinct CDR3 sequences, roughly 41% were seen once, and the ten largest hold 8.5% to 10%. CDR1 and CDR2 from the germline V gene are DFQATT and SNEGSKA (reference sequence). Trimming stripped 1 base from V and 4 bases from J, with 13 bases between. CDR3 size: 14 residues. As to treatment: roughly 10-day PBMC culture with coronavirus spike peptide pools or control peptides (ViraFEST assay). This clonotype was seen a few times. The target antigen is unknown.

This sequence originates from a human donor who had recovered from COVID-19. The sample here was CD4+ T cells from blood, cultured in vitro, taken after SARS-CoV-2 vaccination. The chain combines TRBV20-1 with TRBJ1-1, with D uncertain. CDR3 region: CSARVFGRPTEAFF. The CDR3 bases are TGCAGTGCTAGAGTCTTCGGGCGTCCCACTGAAGCTTTCTTT.